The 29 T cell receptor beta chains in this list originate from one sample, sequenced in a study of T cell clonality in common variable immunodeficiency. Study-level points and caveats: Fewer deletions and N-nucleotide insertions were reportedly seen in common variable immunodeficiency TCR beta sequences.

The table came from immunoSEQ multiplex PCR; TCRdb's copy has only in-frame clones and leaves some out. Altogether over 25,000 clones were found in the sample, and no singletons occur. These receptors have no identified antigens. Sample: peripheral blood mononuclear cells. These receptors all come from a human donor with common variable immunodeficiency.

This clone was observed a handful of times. The CDR3 DNA, read in part, is TGTGCCAGCCGAGCGGGACAGGGGAACGCAGATACG. Translated, it gives CASRAGQGNADT. The full CDR3 reads CASRAGQGNADTQYF. The J gene is TRBJ2-3, the V gene TRBV2, with 10 positions matching TRBD1. The missing CDR3 end, 3 residues past where the read stops, is filled in from the germline J gene. Per the germline V gene, CDR1 is SNHLY and CDR2 is FYNNEI. This CDR3 is 15 amino acids long. V dropped 8 bases and J dropped 4; count of bases not matched to a gene: 9.

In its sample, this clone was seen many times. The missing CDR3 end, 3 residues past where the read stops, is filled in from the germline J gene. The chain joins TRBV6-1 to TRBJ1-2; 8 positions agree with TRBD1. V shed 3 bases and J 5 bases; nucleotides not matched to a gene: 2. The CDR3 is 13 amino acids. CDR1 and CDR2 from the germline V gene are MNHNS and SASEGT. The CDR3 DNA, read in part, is TGTGCCAGCAGTGAGCGACAGGGGTATGGC. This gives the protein CASSERQGYG. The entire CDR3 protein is CASSERQGYGYTF.

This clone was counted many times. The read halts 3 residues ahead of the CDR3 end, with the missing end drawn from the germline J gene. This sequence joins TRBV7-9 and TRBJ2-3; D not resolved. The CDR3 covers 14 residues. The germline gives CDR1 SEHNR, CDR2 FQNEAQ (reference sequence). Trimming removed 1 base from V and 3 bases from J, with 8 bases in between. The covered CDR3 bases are TGTGCCAGCAGCTTAGACACGGGTACAGATACG. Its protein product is CASSLDTGTDT. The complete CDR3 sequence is CASSLDTGTDTQYF.

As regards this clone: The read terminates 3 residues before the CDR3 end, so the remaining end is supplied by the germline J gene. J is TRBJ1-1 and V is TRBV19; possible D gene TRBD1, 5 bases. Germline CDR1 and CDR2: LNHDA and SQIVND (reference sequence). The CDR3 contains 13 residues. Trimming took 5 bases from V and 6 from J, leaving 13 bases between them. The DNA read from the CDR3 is TGTGCCAGTAGTGTCCACAGGCGTTCTGAA. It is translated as CASSVHRRSE. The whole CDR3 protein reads CASSVHRRSEAFF.

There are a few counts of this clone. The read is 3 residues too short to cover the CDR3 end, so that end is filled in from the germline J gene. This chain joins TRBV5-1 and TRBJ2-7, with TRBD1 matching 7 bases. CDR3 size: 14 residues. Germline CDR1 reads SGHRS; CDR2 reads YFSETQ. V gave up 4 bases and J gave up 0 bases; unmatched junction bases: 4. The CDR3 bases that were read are TGCGCCAGCAGCCTGACAGGGAGCTCCTACGAG. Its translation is CASSLTGSSYE. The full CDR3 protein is CASSLTGSSYEQYF.

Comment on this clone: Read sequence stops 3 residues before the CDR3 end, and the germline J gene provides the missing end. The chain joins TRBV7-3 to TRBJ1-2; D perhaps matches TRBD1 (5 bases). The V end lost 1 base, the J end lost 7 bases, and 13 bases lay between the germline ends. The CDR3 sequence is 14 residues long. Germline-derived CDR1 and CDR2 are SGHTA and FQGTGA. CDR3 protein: CASSLNLGQGGYTF. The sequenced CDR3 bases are TGTGCCAGCAGCTTAAATCTAGGACAAGGTGGC.

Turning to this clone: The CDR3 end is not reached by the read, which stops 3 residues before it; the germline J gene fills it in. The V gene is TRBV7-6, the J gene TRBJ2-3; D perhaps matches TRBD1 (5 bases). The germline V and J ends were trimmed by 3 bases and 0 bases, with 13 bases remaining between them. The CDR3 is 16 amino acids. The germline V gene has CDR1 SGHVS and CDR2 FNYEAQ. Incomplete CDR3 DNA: TGTGCCAGCAGCTTGGTGCAGGGCCCAAGCACAGATACG. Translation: CASSLVQGPSTDT. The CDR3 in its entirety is CASSLVQGPSTDTQYF.

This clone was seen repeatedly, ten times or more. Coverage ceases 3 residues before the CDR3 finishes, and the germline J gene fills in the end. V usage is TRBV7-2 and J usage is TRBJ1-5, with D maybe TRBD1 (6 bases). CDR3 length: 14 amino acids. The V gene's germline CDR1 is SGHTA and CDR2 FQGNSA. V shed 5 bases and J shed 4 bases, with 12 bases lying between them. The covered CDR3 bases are TGTGCCAGCAGCCCCTCCCAGGGGAATCAGCCC. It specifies CASSPSQGNQP. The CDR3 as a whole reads CASSPSQGNQPQHF.

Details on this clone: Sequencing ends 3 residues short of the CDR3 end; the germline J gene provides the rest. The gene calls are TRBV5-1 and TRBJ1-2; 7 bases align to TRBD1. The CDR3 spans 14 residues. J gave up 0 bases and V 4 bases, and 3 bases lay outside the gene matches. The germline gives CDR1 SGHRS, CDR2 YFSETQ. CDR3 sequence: CASSRDRTNYGYTF. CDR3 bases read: TGCGCCAGCAGCCGGGACAGAACTAACTATGGC.

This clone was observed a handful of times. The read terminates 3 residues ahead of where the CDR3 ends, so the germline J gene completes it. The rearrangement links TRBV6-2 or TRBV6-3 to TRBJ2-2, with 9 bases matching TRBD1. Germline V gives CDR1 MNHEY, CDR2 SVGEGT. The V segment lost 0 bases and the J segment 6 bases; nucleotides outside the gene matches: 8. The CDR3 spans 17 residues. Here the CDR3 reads CASSYSLPRTGAGELFF. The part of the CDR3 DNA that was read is TGTGCCAGCAGTTACTCTCTACCTCGGACAGGGGCCGGGGAG.

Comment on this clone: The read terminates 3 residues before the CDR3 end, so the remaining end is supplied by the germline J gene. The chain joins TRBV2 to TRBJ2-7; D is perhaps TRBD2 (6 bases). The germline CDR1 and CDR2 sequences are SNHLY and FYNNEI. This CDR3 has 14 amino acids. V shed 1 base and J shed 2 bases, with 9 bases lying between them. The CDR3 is CASSEGGEAYEQYF. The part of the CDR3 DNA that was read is TGTGCCAGCAGTGAAGGAGGGGAGGCCTACGAG.

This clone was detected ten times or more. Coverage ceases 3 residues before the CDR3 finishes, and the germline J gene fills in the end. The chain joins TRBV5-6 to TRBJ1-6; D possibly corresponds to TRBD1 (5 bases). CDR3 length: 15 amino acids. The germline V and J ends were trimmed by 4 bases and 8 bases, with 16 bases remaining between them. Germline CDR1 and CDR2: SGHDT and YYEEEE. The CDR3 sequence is CASSRLWGKDSPLHF. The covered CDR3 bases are TGTGCCAGCAGCCGTCTCTGGGGCAAGGATTCACCC.

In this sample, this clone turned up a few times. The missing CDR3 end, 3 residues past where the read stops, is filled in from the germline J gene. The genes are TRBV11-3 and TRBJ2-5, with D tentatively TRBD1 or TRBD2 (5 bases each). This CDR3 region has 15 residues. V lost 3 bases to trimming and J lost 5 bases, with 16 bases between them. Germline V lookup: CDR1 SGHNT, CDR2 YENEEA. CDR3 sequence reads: CASSLRGDGIETQYF. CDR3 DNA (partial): TGTGCCAGCAGCTTGAGAGGGGATGGGATTGAGACC.

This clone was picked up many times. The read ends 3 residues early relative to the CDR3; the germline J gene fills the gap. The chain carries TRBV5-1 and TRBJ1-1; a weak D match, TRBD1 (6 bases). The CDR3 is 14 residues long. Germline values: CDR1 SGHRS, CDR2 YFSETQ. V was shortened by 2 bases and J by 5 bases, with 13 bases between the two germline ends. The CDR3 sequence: CASSLTGRGTEAFF. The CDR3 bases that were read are TGCGCCAGCAGCTTAACAGGGAGAGGAACTGAA.

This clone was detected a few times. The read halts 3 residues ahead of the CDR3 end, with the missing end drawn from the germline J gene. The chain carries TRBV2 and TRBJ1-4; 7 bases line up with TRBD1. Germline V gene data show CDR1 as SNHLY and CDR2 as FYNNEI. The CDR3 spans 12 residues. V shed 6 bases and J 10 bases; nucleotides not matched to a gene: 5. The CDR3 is CASRGQVGKLFF. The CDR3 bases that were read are TGTGCCAGCAGAGGACAGGTTGGAAAA.

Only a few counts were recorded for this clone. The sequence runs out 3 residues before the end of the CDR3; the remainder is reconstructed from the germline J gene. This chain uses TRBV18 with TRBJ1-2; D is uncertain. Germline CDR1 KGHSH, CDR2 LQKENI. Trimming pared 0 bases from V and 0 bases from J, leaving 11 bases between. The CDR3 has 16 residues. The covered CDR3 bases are TGTGCCAGCTCACCACCCGCGGGCGGAGCTAACTATGGC. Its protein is CASSPPAGGANYG. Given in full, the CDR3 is CASSPPAGGANYGYTF. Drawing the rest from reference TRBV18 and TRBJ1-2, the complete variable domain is NAGVMQNPRHLVRRRGQEARLRCSPMKGHSHVYWYRQLPEEGLKFMVYLQKENIIDESGMPKERFSAEFPKEGPSILRIQQVVRGDSAAYFCASSPPAGGANYGYTFGSGTRLTVV.

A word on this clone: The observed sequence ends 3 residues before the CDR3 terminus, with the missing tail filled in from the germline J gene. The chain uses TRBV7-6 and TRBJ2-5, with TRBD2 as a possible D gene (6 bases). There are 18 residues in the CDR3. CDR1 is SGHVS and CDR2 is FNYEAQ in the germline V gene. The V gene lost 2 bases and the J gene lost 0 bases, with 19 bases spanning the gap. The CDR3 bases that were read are TGTGCCAGCAGCTTAATACCCCCCCACGGAGGGTACCAAGAGACC. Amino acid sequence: CASSLIPPHGGYQET. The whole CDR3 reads CASSLIPPHGGYQETQYF.

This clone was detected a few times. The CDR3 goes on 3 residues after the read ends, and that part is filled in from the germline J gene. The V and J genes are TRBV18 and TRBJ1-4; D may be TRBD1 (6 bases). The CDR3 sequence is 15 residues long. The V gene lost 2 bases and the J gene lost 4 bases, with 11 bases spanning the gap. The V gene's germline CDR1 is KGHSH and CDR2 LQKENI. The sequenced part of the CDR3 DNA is TGTGCCAGCTCACCAGGGGGCGCGGGTAATGAAAAA. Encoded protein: CASSPGGAGNEK. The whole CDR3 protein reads CASSPGGAGNEKLFF.

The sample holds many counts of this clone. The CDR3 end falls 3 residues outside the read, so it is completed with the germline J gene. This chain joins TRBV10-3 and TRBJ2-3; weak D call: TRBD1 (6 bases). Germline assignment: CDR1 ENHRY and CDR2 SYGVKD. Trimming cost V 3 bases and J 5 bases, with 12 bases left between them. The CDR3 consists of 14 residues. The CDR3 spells CAISDSRGGDTQYF. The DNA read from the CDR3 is TGTGCCATCAGTGACAGCAGGGGTGGAGATACG.

The CDR3 DNA, read in part, is TGTGCCAGCAGCTCGGGGGGGCTCTATGGC. Its translation: CASSSGGLYG. From start to end, the CDR3 is CASSSGGLYGYTF. The chain has TRBV7-9 and TRBJ1-2, with TRBD1 as a possible D gene (6 bases). Read coverage stops 3 residues before the CDR3 terminus; the germline J gene supplies the remainder. This CDR3 contains 13 residues. With 4 bases removed from V and 4 bases from J, the gap between germline ends came to 10 bases. CDR1 and CDR2 from the germline V gene are SEHNR and FQNEAQ (reference sequence).

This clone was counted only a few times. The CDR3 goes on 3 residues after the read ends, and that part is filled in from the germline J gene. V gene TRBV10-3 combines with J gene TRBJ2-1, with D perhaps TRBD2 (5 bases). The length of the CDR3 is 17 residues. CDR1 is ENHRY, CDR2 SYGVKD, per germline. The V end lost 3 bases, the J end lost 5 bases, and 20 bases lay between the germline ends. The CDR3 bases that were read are TGTGCCATCAGTGACCCGAAAGAGGACTCGATTCACAATGAG. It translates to CAISDPKEDSIHNE. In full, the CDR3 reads CAISDPKEDSIHNEQFF.

The sequenced CDR3 bases are TGTGCCAGCAGCCCAGCGGGCTATGAAAAA. Protein: CASSPAGYEK. The full CDR3 protein reads CASSPAGYEKLFF. The J gene is TRBJ1-4, the V gene TRBV13; no definite D call. Read sequence stops 3 residues before the CDR3 end, and the germline J gene provides the missing end. The CDR3 extends over 13 amino acids. V was clipped by 5 bases and J by 6 bases, with 10 bases between them. Germline V gives CDR1 PRHDT, CDR2 FYEKMQ (reference sequence).

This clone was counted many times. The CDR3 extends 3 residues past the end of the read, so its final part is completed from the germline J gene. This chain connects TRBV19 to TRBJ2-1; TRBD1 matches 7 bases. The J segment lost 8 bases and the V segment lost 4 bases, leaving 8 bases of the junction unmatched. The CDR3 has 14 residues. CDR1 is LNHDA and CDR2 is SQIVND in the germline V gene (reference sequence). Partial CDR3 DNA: TGTGCCAGTAGTACACAGGGGATTCACGATGAG. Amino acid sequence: CASSTQGIHDE. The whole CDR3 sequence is CASSTQGIHDEQFF. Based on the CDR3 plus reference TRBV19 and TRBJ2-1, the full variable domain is DGGITQSPKYLFRKEGQNVTLSCEQNLNHDAMYWYRQDPGQGLRLIYYSQIVNDFQKGDIAEGYSVSREKKESFPLTVTSAQKNPTAFYLCASSTQGIHDEQFFGPGTRLTVL.

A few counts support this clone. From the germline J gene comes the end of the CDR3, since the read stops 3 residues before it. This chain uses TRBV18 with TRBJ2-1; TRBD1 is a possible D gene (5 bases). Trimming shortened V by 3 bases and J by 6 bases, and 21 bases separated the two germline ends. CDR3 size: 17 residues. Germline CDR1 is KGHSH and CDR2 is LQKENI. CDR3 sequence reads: CASSPTSTGIGINEQFF. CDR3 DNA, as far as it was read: TGTGCCAGCTCACCGACGTCCACAGGTATAGGTATCAATGAG.

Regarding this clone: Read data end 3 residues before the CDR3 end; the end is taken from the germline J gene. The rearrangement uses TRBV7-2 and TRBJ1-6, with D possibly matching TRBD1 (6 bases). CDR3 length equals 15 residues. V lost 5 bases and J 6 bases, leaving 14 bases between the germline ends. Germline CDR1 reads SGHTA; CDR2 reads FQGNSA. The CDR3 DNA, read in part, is TGTGCCAGCAGCCCGATGGGGGCTCGTAATTCACCC. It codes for CASSPMGARNSP. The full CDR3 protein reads CASSPMGARNSPLHF. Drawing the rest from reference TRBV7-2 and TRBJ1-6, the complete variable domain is GAGVSQSPSNKVTEKGKDVELRCDPISGHTALYWYRQSLGQGLEFLIYFQGNSAPDKSGLPSDRFSAERTGGSVSTLTIQRTQQEDSAVYLCASSPMGARNSPLHFGNGTRLTVT.

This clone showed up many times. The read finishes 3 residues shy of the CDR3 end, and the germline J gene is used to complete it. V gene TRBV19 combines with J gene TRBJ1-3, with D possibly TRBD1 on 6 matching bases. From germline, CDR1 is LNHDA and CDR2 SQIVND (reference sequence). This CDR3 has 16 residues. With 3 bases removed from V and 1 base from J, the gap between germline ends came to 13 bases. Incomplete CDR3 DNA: TGTGCCAGTAGTATCCTCGACAGGTTATCTGGAAACACC. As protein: CASSILDRLSGNT. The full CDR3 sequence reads CASSILDRLSGNTIYF.

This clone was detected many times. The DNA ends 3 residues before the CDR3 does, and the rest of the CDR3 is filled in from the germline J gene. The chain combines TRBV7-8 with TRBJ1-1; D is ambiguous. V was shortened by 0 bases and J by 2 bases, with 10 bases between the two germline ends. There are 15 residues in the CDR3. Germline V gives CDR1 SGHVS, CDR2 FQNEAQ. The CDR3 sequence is CASSLAGTANTEAFF. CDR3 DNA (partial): TGTGCCAGCAGCTTAGCGGGTACAGCAAACACTGAA.

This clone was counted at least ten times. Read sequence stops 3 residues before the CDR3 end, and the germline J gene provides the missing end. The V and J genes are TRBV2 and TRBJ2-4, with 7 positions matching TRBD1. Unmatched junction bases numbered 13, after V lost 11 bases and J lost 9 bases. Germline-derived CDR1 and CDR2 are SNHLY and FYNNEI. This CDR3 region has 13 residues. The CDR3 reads CASQTGSMAIQYF. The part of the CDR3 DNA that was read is TGTGCCTCCCAGACAGGGTCTATGGCCATT. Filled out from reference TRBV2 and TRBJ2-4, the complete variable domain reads EPEVTQTPSHQVTQMGQEVILRCVPISNHLYFYWYRQILGQKVEFLVSFYNNEISEKSEIFDDQFSVERPDGSNFTLKIRSTKLEDSAMYFCASQTGSMAIQYFGAGTRLSVL.

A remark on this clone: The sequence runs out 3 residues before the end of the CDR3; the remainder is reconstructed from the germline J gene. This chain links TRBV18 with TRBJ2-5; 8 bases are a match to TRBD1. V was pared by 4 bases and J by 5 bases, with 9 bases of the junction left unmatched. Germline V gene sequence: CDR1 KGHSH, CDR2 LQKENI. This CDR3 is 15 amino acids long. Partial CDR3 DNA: TGTGCCAGCTCACTCCGACAGGGGAAGGACGAGACC. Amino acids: CASSLRQGKDET. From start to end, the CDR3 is CASSLRQGKDETQYF. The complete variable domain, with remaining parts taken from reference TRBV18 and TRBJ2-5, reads NAGVMQNPRHLVRRRGQEARLRCSPMKGHSHVYWYRQLPEEGLKFMVYLQKENIIDESGMPKERFSAEFPKEGPSILRIQQVVRGDSAAYFCASSLRQGKDETQYFGPGTRLLVL.